This T cell receptor (beta chain) was sequenced for a study of T cells in women clearing cervical HPV infection. Overall study findings and caveats: CIN3+ cases had significantly higher TCR repertoire richness than controls, but evenness did not differ. Unknown T-cell numbers per sample may underlie the richness differences.

This CDR3 comprises 14 residues. In germline, CDR1 is MNHEY, CDR2 SVGEGT. V lost 7 bases to trimming and J lost 2 bases; unmatched junction nucleotides: 1. Each participant carried one incident cervical HPV16 infection only. Cervical HPV DNA detected by MY09/MY11 PCR, typed by dot-blot. TCRdb's copy holds only in-frame clones and misses some; the assay was immunoSEQ multiplex PCR. The ten most abundant clones cover roughly 3.5% of a sample with around 22,000 clones. For this clone: The target antigen is unknown. The CDR3 is cut off 3 residues early in the read; its end comes from the germline J gene.

The sequence was collected from a woman between 18 and 75 years old with a cervical HPV16 infection that either progressed to CIN3+ or cleared (not recorded which). The J gene is TRBJ2-6, the V gene TRBV6-2 or TRBV6-3; 8 bases map to TRBD1. Source material: blood buffy coat. The part of the CDR3 DNA that was read is TGTGCCAGCACGACAGGGGCTGGGGCCAACGTC. Its protein product is CASTTGAGANV. The full CDR3 protein reads CASTTGAGANVLTF.